Below, one T cell receptor (beta chain) is given with its context. The data stem from a study of blood T cell repertoires in COVID-19. About the research overall: From the United States, Italy and Spain came samples of acute and convalescent COVID-19. In each case, the material was cDNA or gDNA derived from T cells, B-cell-depleted T cells, or PBMCs.

Study processing details: Amplification of reference gene primers was used by the study to estimate nucleated cell counts. Some clones are missing from TCRdb's copy, which holds only in-frame ones; the method was immunoSEQ multiplex PCR. V and J calls and clone size are those listed in that table; D and trimming were worked out from the DNA. Seen here are under 150,000 clones, about 88% observed once, and the top ten hold about a sixth. Germline V CDR1 and CDR2: LNHDA, SQIVND (reference sequence). This CDR3 is built from 15 residues. Trimming cost V 5 bases and J 6 bases; bases outside gene matches: 12.

This chain links TRBV19 with TRBJ2-7, with TRBD1 identical over 8 bases. The sample taken for sequencing was peripheral blood. The TCR was taken from a woman older than 75 with acute or convalescent COVID-19. This chain's CDR3 is CASSPQGAIPSEQYF. DNA of the CDR3: TGTGCCAGTAGTCCCCAGGGGGCCATCCCCTCCGAGCAGTACTTC.